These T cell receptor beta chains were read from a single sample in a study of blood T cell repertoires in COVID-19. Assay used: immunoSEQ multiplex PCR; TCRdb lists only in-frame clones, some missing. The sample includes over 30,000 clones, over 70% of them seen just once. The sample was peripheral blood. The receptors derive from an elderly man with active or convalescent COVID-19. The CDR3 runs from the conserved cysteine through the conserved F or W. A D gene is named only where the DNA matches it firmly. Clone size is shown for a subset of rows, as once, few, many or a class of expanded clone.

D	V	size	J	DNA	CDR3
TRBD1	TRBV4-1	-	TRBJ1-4	TGCGCCAGCAGCCAAGACCTGGACAGGAGGAATGAAAAACTGTTTTTT	CASSQDLDRRNEKLFF
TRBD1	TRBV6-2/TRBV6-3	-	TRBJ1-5	TGTGCCAGCAGTCGACCGACAGGGACTGCTGATCAGCCCCAGCATTTT	CASSRPTGTADQPQHF
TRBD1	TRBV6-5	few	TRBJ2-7	TGTGCCAGCAGGTCCGGGACAGCCCACTTTGAGGACTTC	CASRSGTAHFEDF
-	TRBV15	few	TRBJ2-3	TGTGCCTCTTCACGGGATCTCACAGATACGCAGTATTTT	CASSRDLTDTQYF
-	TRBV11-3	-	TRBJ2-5	TGTGCCAGCAGCTTTCGATCCGGGGTCCGTAGAGAGACCCAGTACTTC	CASSFRSGVRRETQYF
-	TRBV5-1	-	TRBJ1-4	TGCGCCAGCAGCAACAGCCATTCTAATGAAAAACTGTTTTTT	CASSNSHSNEKLFF
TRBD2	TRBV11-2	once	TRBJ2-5	TGTGCCAGCAGCCCTTACGGGGGGGCCGGGAAGACCCAGTACTTC	CASSPYGGAGKTQYF
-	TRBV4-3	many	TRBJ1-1	TGCGCCAGCAGGTGGGGCACGGGGGGGACTGAAGCTTTCTTT	CASRWGTGGTEAFF
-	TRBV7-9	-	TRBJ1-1	TGTGCCAGCAGCTTAGATCCGGGATCCTCCCCTTTGAACACTGAAGCTTTCTTT	CASSLDPGSSPLNTEAFF
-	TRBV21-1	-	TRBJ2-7	TGTGCCAGCAGCAAAGACGACAGGGGGCGCGATCCCTACTACTACGAGCAGTACTTC	CASSKDDRGRDPYYYEQYF
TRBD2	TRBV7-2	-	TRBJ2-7	TGTGCCAGCAGCTTAGCGGCGGCGGGAGGGCAAGGGGAGCAGTACTTC	CASSLAAAGGQGEQYF
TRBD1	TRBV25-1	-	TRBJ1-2	TGTGCCAGCAGTTCGACGACAGGGGGTCGCGGCTACACCTTC	CASSSTTGGRGYTF
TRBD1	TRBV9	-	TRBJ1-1	TGTGCCAGCGATCGTGAGAATGACAGGGCCAACACTGAAGCTTTCTTT	CASDRENDRANTEAFF
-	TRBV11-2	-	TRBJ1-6	TGTGCCAGCAGCTCGAGAGTACCAAGCTCCTATAATTCACCCCTCCACTTT	CASSSRVPSSYNSPLHF
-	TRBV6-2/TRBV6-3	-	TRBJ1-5	TGTGCCAGCAGTTACCTTGGGGCCGGGAGCAATCAGCCCCAGCATTTT	CASSYLGAGSNQPQHF
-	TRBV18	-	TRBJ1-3	TGTGCCAGCTCACTTGACACAGGCTCTGGAAACACCATATATTTT	CASSLDTGSGNTIYF
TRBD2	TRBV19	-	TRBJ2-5	TGTGCCAGTTCAGGGACTAGCGGGGGACAAGAGACCCAGTACTTC	CASSGTSGGQETQYF
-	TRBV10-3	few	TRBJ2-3	TGTGCCATCAGTGAGTCGGCGGCAGGAGGTCCCGATACGCAGTATTTT	CAISESAAGGPDTQYF
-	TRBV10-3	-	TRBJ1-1	TGTGCCATCAGCGGGCATGGGGAGGATGAAGCTTTCTTT	CAISGHGEDEAFF
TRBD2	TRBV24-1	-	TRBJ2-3	TGTGCCACCAGTGTCAGCGGGGAGAATACGCAGTATTTT	CATSVSGENTQYF
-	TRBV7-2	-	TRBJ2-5	TGTGCCAGCAGCTTAGGTCGCATTCACGGTGGGAGAGTAACGGAGACCCAGTACTTC	CASSLGRIHGGRVTETQYF
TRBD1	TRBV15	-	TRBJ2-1	TGTGCCACCAGCAGAACCACAGGGGGGATCTACAATGAGCAGTTCTTC	CATSRTTGGIYNEQFF
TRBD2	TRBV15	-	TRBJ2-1	TGTGCCACCAGCAGAGATCCTTCGGGACTAGCGGGGGGGCTCGGTGAGCAGTTCTTC	CATSRDPSGLAGGLGEQFF
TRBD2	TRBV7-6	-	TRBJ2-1	TGTGCCAGCAGCTTAGGCCTAGCGGGGGGCGGCGAGCAGTTCTTC	CASSLGLAGGGEQFF
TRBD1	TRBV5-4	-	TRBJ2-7	TGTGCCAGCAGCTTGCGGACAGGGAGTTACGAGCAGTACTTC	CASSLRTGSYEQYF
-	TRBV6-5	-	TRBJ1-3	TGTGCCAGCAGTTACGGGAGACCCTCTGGAAACACCATATATTTT	CASSYGRPSGNTIYF
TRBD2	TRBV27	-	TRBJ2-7	TGTGCCAGCAGTTTCGGGACGGGGGGGTTCTACGAGCAGTACTTC	CASSFGTGGFYEQYF
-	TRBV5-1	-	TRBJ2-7	TGCGCCAGCAGCTCCCCCCCCGCCGGGGTGGTGGGCGAGCAGTACTTC	CASSSPPAGVVGEQYF
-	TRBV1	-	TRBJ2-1	TGCACCAGCAGCCAAGATGATGGGGGGGGCCAGTTCTTC	CTSSQDDGGGQFF
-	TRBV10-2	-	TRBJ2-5	TGCGCCAGCAGTGACCGCGCGAGGGAGACCCAGTACTTC	CASSDRARETQYF
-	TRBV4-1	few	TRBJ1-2	TGCGCCAGCAGCCAAGCCCGGGAGGGAGTCGGCTACACCTTC	CASSQAREGVGYTF
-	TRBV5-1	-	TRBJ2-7	TGCGCCAGCAGCTTGGTCCCGGACGGGACCTACGAGCAGTACTTC	CASSLVPDGTYEQYF
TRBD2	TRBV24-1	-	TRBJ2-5	TGTGCCACCAGTGAGGGGGGGGTTGAAGAGACCCAGTACTTC	CATSEGGVEETQYF
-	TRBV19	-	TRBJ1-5	TGTGCCAGTACCGGCGGAGGTAGTCCCCAGCATTTT	CASTGGGSPQHF
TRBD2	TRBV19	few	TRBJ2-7	TGTGCCAGTAGTCACCCCGGGACTAGCGGATACGAGCAGTACTTC	CASSHPGTSGYEQYF
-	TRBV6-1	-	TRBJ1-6	TGTGCCAGCAGTGAAGCGACCGGGGGGGGTTCACCCCTCCACTTT	CASSEATGGGSPLHF
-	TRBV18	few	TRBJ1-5	TGTGCCAGCTCACCCCCAGGAGGGGGGGACCTTTGGAATCAGCCCCAGCATTTT	CASSPPGGGDLWNQPQHF
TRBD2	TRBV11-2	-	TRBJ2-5	TGTGCCAGCAGCTCAACCCCAGGCAGCGGGGGTCTCGGGGCCCAGTACTTC	CASSSTPGSGGLGAQYF
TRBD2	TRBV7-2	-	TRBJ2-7	TGTGCCAGCAGCTCATTCGGGACTAGCGGGGCCTACGAGCAGTACTTC	CASSSFGTSGAYEQYF
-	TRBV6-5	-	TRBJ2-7	TGTGCCAGCAGGGGGATGACTAGTTCCGAGCAGTACTTC	CASRGMTSSEQYF
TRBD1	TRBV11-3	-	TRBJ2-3	TGTGCCAGCAGCTTAGGGACAGGGAGGACAGATACGCAGTATTTT	CASSLGTGRTDTQYF